This is a list of T cell receptor beta chains from one sample in a study of regulatory T cells in long-lasting Graves disease. TCRdb itself ran the multiplex PCR reads through MiXCR, one entry per CDR3 protein. Of some 400,000 distinct CDR3 sequences listed, under 15% are singletons. These data were also reused for a study on T cells in Graves' hyperthyroidism and ophthalmopathy.

The specimen comprised peripheral blood mononuclear cells (PBMCs), sampled at new diagnosis, from a patient treated with antithyroid drugs. The receptors come from a woman in her 30s with Graves disease. The conserved cysteine and the conserved F or W are not part of the CDR3 here.

J | V | CDR3
TRBJ2-1 | TRBV5-1 | ASSITSVAYNEQF
TRBJ2-6 | TRBV9 | ASSAITGANVLT
TRBJ2-1 | TRBV5-1 | ASSWREGIYNEQF
TRBJ2-2 | TRBV20-1 | SVLSRVGELF
TRBJ2-7 | TRBV12-3/TRBV12-4 | ASSWGEGRGYEQY
TRBJ2-7 | TRBV28 | ASSFTGGMTYEQY
TRBJ1-3 | TRBV20-1 | SATSATGVGNTIY
TRBJ2-3 | TRBV11-3 | ASPSKLAGGPGDTQY
TRBJ2-7 | TRBV20-1 | SAIHSGTSAYEQY
TRBJ1-2 | TRBV5-6 | ASSLGAGLHENGYT
TRBJ2-5 | TRBV7-9 | ASSSRLAGGQETQY
TRBJ2-1 | TRBV5-1 | ASSGGSWNEQF
TRBJ2-3 | TRBV27 | ASSANYRGSTDTQY
TRBJ2-5 | TRBV18 | ASSPWERSQETQY
TRBJ2-5 | TRBV3-1 | ASSQVGSKTQY
TRBJ2-7 | TRBV30 | AWSMNEQY
TRBJ2-3 | TRBV20-1 | SARVWTSTDTQY
TRBJ2-1 | TRBV7-3 | ASRGYDNEQF
TRBJ1-2 | TRBV9 | ASSGTGTGFGYT
TRBJ1-1 | TRBV7-2 | ASSQNRFEAF
TRBJ2-2 | TRBV9 | ASSAPPGDRGNTGELF
TRBJ1-6 | TRBV19 | ATQGKNSPLH
TRBJ1-2 | TRBV6-1 | ASKTGGLERYT
TRBJ1-4 | TRBV2 | ASRPTGEGEKLF
TRBJ2-2 | TRBV29-1 | SVAIDTGELF
TRBJ2-7 | TRBV3-1 | ASSPRRQGTYEQY
TRBJ2-3 | TRBV3-1 | ASSRELAGMVDTQY
TRBJ2-7 | TRBV4-2 | ASSQLLLVHYLYEQY
TRBJ2-7 | TRBV4-1 | ASSLGGVEAYEQY
TRBJ1-5 | TRBV7-9 | ASSLVGQGINQPQH
TRBJ1-2 | TRBV5-6 | ASRLGGYGYT
TRBJ2-7 | TRBV18 | ASSPKGAGGTSEQY
TRBJ2-1 | TRBV9 | ASSVGGGRGYNEQF
TRBJ2-2 | TRBV5-1 | ASSTTNTGELF
TRBJ2-7 | TRBV10-3 | AISRGQVYEQY
TRBJ1-6 | TRBV30 | AWRSFRDSPLH
TRBJ2-3 | TRBV11-2 | ASSPRGGPTQY
TRBJ2-1 | TRBV3-1 | ASSQGHEQF
TRBJ1-6 | TRBV27 | ASSSSSYNSPLH
TRBJ2-7 | TRBV5-6 | ASSLGATSGIEQY
TRBJ1-6 | TRBV18 | ASSPTALPGGQSPLH
TRBJ2-2 | TRBV9 | ASSVGSDPGELF
TRBJ2-5 | TRBV29-1 | SVREETQY
TRBJ2-3 | TRBV11-2 | ASSSPGTGLTDTQY
TRBJ2-7 | TRBV20-1 | SAPSSNSYEQY
TRBJ2-5 | TRBV6-1 | ASSTGLAASETQY
TRBJ2-7 | TRBV3-1 | ASSRPGASYEQY
TRBJ2-3 | TRBV9 | ASSVAILSDTQY
TRBJ1-1 | TRBV6-2/TRBV6-3 | ASSPALRTEAF
TRBJ2-7 | TRBV11-2 | ASSLTEHEQY
TRBJ2-6 | TRBV12-3/TRBV12-4 | ASITSGANVLT
TRBJ1-3 | TRBV12-3/TRBV12-4 | ASSFGVTFGNTIY